The 27 T cell receptor beta chains presented below share a single source sample, sequenced in a study of T cells expressing NK-cell markers. TCRdb re-analyzed the 5' RACE reads; it lists each CDR3 protein once, without DNA. The sample has about 380,000 distinct CDR3 sequences. Sequencing was carried out using blood T cells: a sorted CD56 or NKG2C T cell subset, CD4+ or CD8+ T cells, or bulk PBMC T cells (not recorded which). The receptors shown here come from a man aged 18-69 years in good health.

The rearrangement links TRBV20-1 to TRBJ1-1; TCRdb gives TRBD1 as the D gene, but with no DNA this cannot be confirmed. There are 17 residues in the CDR3. Germline-derived CDR1 and CDR2 are DFQATT and SNEGSKA (reference sequence). CDR3 sequence: CSAPVRGRATMNTEAFF.

The chain joins TRBV29-1 to TRBJ2-7; TCRdb designates TRBD1, a call that cannot be tested without DNA. There are 15 residues in the CDR3. CDR1 and CDR2 (germline): SQVTM, ANQGSEA. This CDR3 is CSVEERAGTGVEQYF.

V is TRBV2 and J is TRBJ2-7; no DNA is available, so the TRBD2 call from TCRdb remains unchecked. Per germline, CDR1 SNHLY and CDR2 FYNNEI. CDR3 size: 14 residues. The CDR3 loop reads CASRPGLGVGEQYF.

The chain recombines TRBV24-1 with TRBJ2-3. In germline, CDR1 is KGHDR, CDR2 SFDVKD. This CDR3 has 14 residues. The CDR3 sequence: CATSGNLDTDTQYF.

The rearrangement joins TRBV2 to TRBJ2-3; there is no DNA to check the TCRdb D call of TRBD2. The germline V gene encodes CDR1 SNHLY and CDR2 FYNNEI. The CDR3 has 15 residues. Here the CDR3 reads CATRPPSGVIDTQYF.

The chain has TRBV20-1 and TRBJ1-1. The CDR3 sequence is 12 residues long. Germline V CDR1 and CDR2: DFQATT, SNEGSKA (reference sequence). CDR3: CSSRQTNTEAFF.

The chain is built from TRBV6-5 and TRBJ1-2. CDR3 size: 19 residues. The V gene's germline CDR1 is MNHEY and CDR2 SVGAGI. The CDR3 loop reads CASSYSSQRAPQGEHGYTF.

The J gene is TRBJ2-2, the V gene TRBV10-3; TCRdb returns TRBD1, unconfirmable since there is no DNA. CDR1 and CDR2 (germline): ENHRY, SYGVKD. The CDR3 is 16 residues long. CDR3 sequence: CAISGRDRGKAGELFF.

V gene TRBV10-3 combines with J gene TRBJ1-2; TCRdb's D call of TRBD1 is untestable without DNA. CDR1 and CDR2 (germline): ENHRY, SYGVKD. This CDR3 comprises 15 residues. CDR3 amino acids: CAISESEGTIDGYTF.

The J gene is TRBJ1-2, the V gene TRBV19. Per the germline V gene, CDR1 is LNHDA and CDR2 is SQIVND (reference sequence). This CDR3 contains 16 residues. This CDR3 is CASSILSGGKDYGYTF.

The chain combines TRBV7-8 with TRBJ1-1; absent DNA, TCRdb's TRBD1 call cannot be checked. Germline V CDR1 and CDR2: SGHVS, FQNEAQ. The CDR3 covers 14 residues. CDR3 sequence: CASSKGQGNTEAFF.

The rearrangement uses TRBV9 and TRBJ2-3; there is no DNA to check the TCRdb D call of TRBD2. The CDR3 is made up of 16 amino acids. Germline V gene data show CDR1 as SGDLS and CDR2 as YYNGEE. This CDR3 is CASSRRTSGGTDTQYF.

The chain recombines TRBV6-5 with TRBJ2-2; there is no DNA to check the TCRdb D call of TRBD1. The CDR3 extends over 17 amino acids. Germline loops: CDR1 MNHEY, CDR2 SVGAGI. The CDR3 protein is CASSLPPGADWAGELFF.

The gene calls are TRBV12-5 and TRBJ2-3; the TCRdb D gene call, TRBD2, has no DNA to confirm it. There are 16 residues in the CDR3. From germline, CDR1 is LGHNT and CDR2 FRNRAP. The CDR3 spells CASGLSRGRDWDTQYF.

The CDR3 loop reads CASSRDAPYEQYF. The chain recombines TRBV9 with TRBJ2-7; the TCRdb D gene call, TRBD1, has no DNA to confirm it. The CDR3 consists of 13 residues. Germline lookup yields CDR1 SGDLS and CDR2 YYNGEE.

The chain is built from TRBV12-3 or TRBV12-4 and TRBJ1-5; TCRdb indicates TRBD1, and absent DNA this call remains unverified. This CDR3 region has 15 residues. CDR3: CASRLSGGGNQPQHF.

This chain connects TRBV6-1 to TRBJ2-7; TCRdb selects TRBD1, and the lack of DNA leaves this call unchecked. CDR3 length: 15 residues. Per the germline V gene, CDR1 is MNHNS and CDR2 is SASEGT. The CDR3 protein is CASRITRDVPYEQYF.

The chain uses TRBV4-1 and TRBJ2-5; the TCRdb call, TRBD1, lacks DNA for checking. Per the germline V gene, CDR1 is MGHRA and CDR2 is YSYEKL. The CDR3 sequence is 16 residues long. CDR3: CASSQAGTGHQETQYF.

The chain combines TRBV12-3 or TRBV12-4 with TRBJ2-1; TCRdb's D gene call, TRBD2, goes unchecked for lack of DNA. The CDR3 totals 15 residues. The CDR3 sequence is CASNFFSGGYNEQFF.

This chain joins TRBV9 and TRBJ1-3; absent DNA, TCRdb's TRBD1 call cannot be checked. The CDR3 sequence is 15 residues long. Looked up from germline, CDR1 is SGDLS and CDR2 is YYNGEE. The CDR3 is CASSAQGTPGNTIYF.

V is TRBV7-9 and J is TRBJ1-2. CDR3 length: 13 amino acids. Per germline, CDR1 SEHNR and CDR2 FQNEAQ (reference sequence). Here the CDR3 reads CASSSTPGYGYTF.

This chain joins TRBV14 and TRBJ2-1. CDR1 is SGHDN, CDR2 FVKESK, per germline. The CDR3 is 14 residues long. This CDR3 reads CASSQDLRYNEQFF.

V and J are TRBV7-6 and TRBJ2-3; TCRdb's D call, TRBD1, is unchecked because there is no DNA. Germline lookup yields CDR1 SGHVS and CDR2 FNYEAQ. This CDR3 is built from 16 residues. CDR3 loop: CASSSRDSSSTDTQYF.

The chain joins TRBV6-1 to TRBJ2-5; TCRdb lists TRBD2, though no DNA is available to test this call. Germline V gives CDR1 MNHNS, CDR2 SASEGT. CDR3 length equals 14 residues. The CDR3 region is CASLKAGPKETQYF.

The chain recombines TRBV27 with TRBJ1-5; TCRdb's D call of TRBD1 is untestable without DNA. CDR3 length equals 15 residues. Germline V gene data show CDR1 as MNHEY and CDR2 as SMNVEV (reference sequence). CDR3 sequence reads: CASSLQGQGYQPQHF.

The chain recombines TRBV5-5 with TRBJ2-5; TCRdb designates TRBD1, a call that cannot be tested without DNA. CDR1 and CDR2 from the germline V gene are SGHKS and YYEKEE (reference sequence). There are 18 residues in the CDR3. The CDR3: CASSFRPGSGGNQETQYF.

The CDR3 is CASSELLYNEQFF. The chain carries TRBV6-1 and TRBJ2-1. Germline V gene sequence: CDR1 MNHNS, CDR2 SASEGT. The CDR3 spans 13 residues.